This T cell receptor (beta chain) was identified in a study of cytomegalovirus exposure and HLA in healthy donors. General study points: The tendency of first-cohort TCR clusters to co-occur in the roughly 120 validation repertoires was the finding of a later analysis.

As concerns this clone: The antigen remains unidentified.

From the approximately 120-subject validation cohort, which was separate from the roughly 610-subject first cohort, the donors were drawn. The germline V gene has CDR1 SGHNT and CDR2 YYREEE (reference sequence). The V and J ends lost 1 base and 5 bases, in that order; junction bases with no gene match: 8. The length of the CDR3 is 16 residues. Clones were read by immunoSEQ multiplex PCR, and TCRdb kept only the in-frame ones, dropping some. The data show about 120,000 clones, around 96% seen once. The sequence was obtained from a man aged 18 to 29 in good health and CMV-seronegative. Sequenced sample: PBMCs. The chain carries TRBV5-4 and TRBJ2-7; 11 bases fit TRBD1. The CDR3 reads CASSLLGQGAANEQYF. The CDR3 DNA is TGTGCCAGCAGCTTGCTAGGACAGGGGGCGGCCAACGAGCAGTACTTC. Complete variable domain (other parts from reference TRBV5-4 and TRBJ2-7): ETGVTQSPTHLIKTRGQQVTLRCSSQSGHNTVSWYQQALGQGPQFIFQYYREEENGRGNFPPRFSGLQFPNYSSELNVNALELDDSALYLCASSLLGQGAANEQYFGPGTRLTVT.